These T cell receptor beta chains were read from a single sample in a study of blood T cells in healthy people across ages. From the 5' RACE reads, TCRdb called clonotypes with MiXCR, one entry per CDR3 protein. The table lists 650,000 to 1,000,000 distinct CDR3 sequences, about 36% of them singletons. The sequenced sample was blood. The source is a man aged 18 to 29 in good health. Both conserved end residues are part of each CDR3. A D gene is named only where the DNA matches it firmly. Size is omitted from some rows. Given values are once, few, many or a class for expanded clones.

J,length,size,V,D,CDR3,DNA
TRBJ1-2,14,few,TRBV7-9,.,CASSLGQSPYGYTF,TGTGCCAGCAGCCTAGGACAGTCTCCCTATGGCTACACCTTC
TRBJ2-7,14,many,TRBV6-5,TRBD1,CASSSNRGPYEQYF,TGTGCCAGCAGTTCGAACAGGGGACCCTACGAGCAGTACTTC
TRBJ2-3,13,.,TRBV6-5,.,CASSSVPGDTQYF,TGTGCCAGCAGTTCGGTCCCCGGGGATACGCAGTATTTT
TRBJ1-4,13,.,TRBV20-1,.,CSPRQSTNEKLFF,TGCTCCCCAAGACAGTCAACTAATGAAAAACTGTTTTTT
TRBJ1-1,15,.,TRBV7-6,.,CASSLFTAKNTEAFF,TGTGCCAGCAGCTTATTTACAGCTAAGAACACTGAAGCTTTCTTT
TRBJ2-2,16,.,TRBV12-3/TRBV12-4,TRBD2,CASSWEAGGPGGELFF,TGTGCCAGCAGTTGGGAAGCGGGGGGGCCCGGCGGGGAGCTGTTTTTT
TRBJ2-5,15,few,TRBV18,TRBD2,CASSPTSGGQETQYF,TGTGCCAGCTCACCAACTAGCGGGGGCCAAGAGACCCAGTACTTC
TRBJ2-5,17,.,TRBV7-9,.,CASRNYRGTPYQETQYF,TGTGCCAGCAGAAATTATCGGGGGACCCCGTACCAAGAGACCCAGTACTTC
TRBJ2-1,14,.,TRBV20-1,TRBD1,CSARTDRVSYEQFF,TGCAGTGCTAGAACGGACAGGGTATCATATGAGCAGTTCTTC
TRBJ2-2,14,.,TRBV20-1,.,CSARLGGGIGELFF,TGCAGTGCTAGGTTGGGGGGGGGCATCGGGGAGCTGTTTTTT
TRBJ2-5,16,.,TRBV4-1,.,CASSQDLPQRNNEQYF,TGCGCCAGCAGCCAAGATCTACCACAGAGAAACAATGAGCAGTACTTC
TRBJ2-3,14,.,TRBV6-5,.,CASSYSSHTDTQYF,TGTGCCAGCAGTTACTCGAGTCATACAGATACGCAGTATTTT
TRBJ2-7,14,.,TRBV12-3/TRBV12-4,.,CASSFRAAGYEQYF,TGTGCCAGCAGTTTTCGAGCCGCAGGCTACGAGCAGTACTTC
TRBJ1-2,15,few,TRBV2,TRBD1,CASSDPKTGDYGYTF,TGTGCCAGCAGTGACCCCAAGACAGGGGACTATGGCTACACCTTC
TRBJ1-6,16,.,TRBV15,.,CATSRDLRIRGSPLHF,TGTGCCACCAGCAGAGATCTACGGATCCGGGGCTCACCCCTCCACTTT
TRBJ1-4,17,.,TRBV4-1,TRBD1,CASSQVPTGGAYEKLFF,TGCGCCAGCAGCCAAGTCCCAACAGGGGGCGCGTATGAAAAACTGTTTTTT
TRBJ2-3,19,.,TRBV7-2,TRBD2,CASSLPGTSGGLHSDTQYF,TGTGCCAGCAGTCTTCCCGGGACTAGCGGGGGGCTCCACTCAGATACGCAGTATTTT
TRBJ2-1,18,few,TRBV7-9,TRBD1,CASSLREGTGGSYNEQFF,TGTGCCAGCAGCTTAAGAGAGGGGACAGGGGGGTCCTACAATGAGCAGTTCTTC
TRBJ2-3,15,.,TRBV7-6,.,CASTPGKGRTDTQYF,TGTGCCAGCACGCCCGGCAAGGGGCGCACAGATACGCAGTATTTT
TRBJ2-1,14,.,TRBV6-2/TRBV6-3,TRBD2,CASSEGLALNEQFF,TGTGCCAGCAGTGAGGGACTAGCTCTCAATGAGCAGTTCTTC
TRBJ1-1,16,.,TRBV28,.,CASSQRRGPMNTEAFF,TGTGCCAGCAGTCAGCGGAGGGGCCCCATGAACACTGAAGCTTTCTTT
TRBJ2-3,15,few,TRBV6-5,TRBD2,CATRGVATSTDTQYF,TGTGCCACCCGGGGGGTGGCTACTAGCACAGATACGCAGTATTTT
TRBJ2-2,14,.,TRBV25-1,TRBD1,CASRGDRGGGELFF,TGTGCCAGTCGGGGGGACAGGGGAGGCGGGGAGCTGTTTTTT
TRBJ2-2,17,.,TRBV28,TRBD2,CASSFQRTSPNTGELFF,TGTGCCAGCAGTTTCCAACGGACTAGCCCTAACACCGGGGAGCTGTTTTTT
TRBJ2-3,13,once,TRBV6-5,.,CATGPPNADTQYF,TGTGCCACGGGGCCACCAAACGCAGATACGCAGTATTTT
TRBJ2-3,17,few,TRBV13,.,CASSIRGMRASTDTQYF,TGTGCCAGCAGCATCAGGGGAATGAGGGCTAGCACAGATACGCAGTATTTT
TRBJ1-5,14,.,TRBV14,.,CASSQSGLGQPQHF,TGTGCCAGCAGCCAAAGTGGGCTGGGTCAGCCCCAGCATTTT
TRBJ2-2,15,.,TRBV12-3/TRBV12-4,TRBD1,CASSTGQGGTGELFF,TGTGCCAGCAGTACGGGACAGGGGGGCACCGGGGAGCTGTTTTTT
TRBJ2-5,15,.,TRBV3-1,TRBD2,CASSQTSGGAETQYF,TGTGCCAGCAGCCAAACTAGCGGGGGGGCAGAGACCCAGTACTTC
TRBJ1-1,15,.,TRBV18,.,CASSPTPVREAEAFF,TGTGCCAGCTCACCCACCCCGGTGAGAGAAGCTGAAGCTTTCTTT
TRBJ2-7,15,.,TRBV7-2,.,CASSLWGEGYPEQYF,TGTGCCAGCAGCTTATGGGGAGAAGGGTACCCCGAGCAGTACTTC
TRBJ1-1,13,.,TRBV10-3,.,CAITAGPNTEAFF,TGTGCCATCACCGCAGGGCCGAACACTGAAGCTTTCTTT
TRBJ1-2,13,once,TRBV7-2,.,CASSVSGYPPYTF,TGTGCCAGCAGCGTGTCAGGCTACCCTCCCTACACCTTC
TRBJ2-1,16,many,TRBV10-3,TRBD1,CAISDPGQGATETKFF,TGTGCCATCAGTGACCCGGGACAGGGAGCAACGGAAACGAAGTTCTTC
TRBJ2-5,11,.,TRBV30,.,CAWSVGQTQYF,TGTGCCTGGAGTGTGGGACAGACCCAGTACTTC
TRBJ1-5,15,.,TRBV3-1,.,CASSQALGSGQPQHF,TGTGCCAGCAGCCAAGCTCTTGGGTCCGGTCAGCCCCAGCATTTT
TRBJ2-7,16,.,TRBV3-1,TRBD1,CASSLPPRQGVYEQYF,TGTGCCAGCAGCCTACCTCCCCGACAGGGCGTCTACGAGCAGTACTTC
TRBJ2-1,17,few,TRBV6-2/TRBV6-3,TRBD2,CASSRPLFSGENNEQFF,TGTGCCAGCAGTCGTCCTCTTTTTAGCGGGGAGAACAATGAGCAGTTCTTC
TRBJ1-1,14,.,TRBV6-6,.,CASILTGGRTEAFF,TGTGCCAGCATCCTGACCGGGGGAAGGACTGAAGCTTTCTTT
TRBJ2-5,16,few,TRBV6-6,.,CASSYSGGSSYNEQYF,TGTGCCAGCAGTTACTCTGGGGGGAGCTCCTACAATGAGCAGTACTTC
TRBJ1-1,17,.,TRBV3-1,.,CASSQEGTGAGNTEAFF,TGTGCCAGCAGCCAAGAGGGGACGGGAGCGGGGAACACTGAAGCTTTCTTT
TRBJ2-2,18,.,TRBV7-8,TRBD2,CASSSGLAGGRDTGELFF,TGTGCCAGCAGCTCGGGACTAGCGGGGGGGCGGGACACCGGGGAGCTGTTTTTT
TRBJ1-2,15,few,TRBV5-5,TRBD1,CASSLSTGSGYGYTF,TGTGCCAGCAGCCTCTCGACAGGGAGTGGCTATGGCTACACCTTC
TRBJ2-3,14,.,TRBV7-2,.,CASSLRRVGDTQYF,TGTGCCAGCAGCCTGCGAAGGGTGGGAGATACGCAGTATTTT
TRBJ2-2,16,.,TRBV5-1,.,CASSLVPISNTGELFF,TGCGCCAGCAGCTTGGTACCCATTAGTAACACCGGGGAGCTGTTTTTT
TRBJ1-2,16,few,TRBV4-1,.,CASSQASSTPNYGYTF,TGCGCCAGCAGCCAAGCCTCGTCCACCCCGAACTATGGCTACACCTTC
TRBJ1-2,13,.,TRBV27,TRBD1,CASSWGQGRGYTF,TGTGCCAGCAGTTGGGGACAGGGCAGAGGCTACACCTTC
TRBJ1-6,15,few,TRBV12-3/TRBV12-4,.,CASSPIQGYNSPLHF,TGTGCCAGCAGCCCCATACAGGGCTATAATTCACCCCTCCACTTT
TRBJ2-5,13,.,TRBV6-5,TRBD1,CASRTGDHETQYF,TGTGCCAGCCGGACAGGGGACCACGAGACCCAGTACTTC
TRBJ1-4,13,.,TRBV3-1,.,CASSQEGWVKLFF,TGTGCCAGCAGCCAAGAGGGGTGGGTGAAACTGTTTTTT
TRBJ1-5,17,.,TRBV7-2,TRBD1,CASSSPGQGALNQPQHF,TGTGCCAGCAGCTCACCGGGACAGGGGGCGTTGAATCAGCCCCAGCATTTT